The 22 T cell receptor beta chains listed next were all sequenced from one sample in a study of beta chain features in type 1 diabetes. Sequenced material consisted of expressed TCRB transcripts (all of the isolated RNA was reverse transcribed). The assay was immunoSEQ multiplex PCR, and TCRdb's table has in-frame clones only and misses some. The data show about 150,000 clones, roughly 8% seen once. Source material: central memory CD4+ T cells from blood. These receptors all come from a man between 18 and 35 years old in good health.

The V call is TRBV15, the J call TRBJ2-7; 9 bases fit TRBD2. Germline CDR1 is LNHNV and CDR2 is YYDKDF (reference sequence). J was trimmed by 1 base and V by 4 bases; bases with no gene match: 8. The CDR3 length is 16 residues. The CDR3 is CATSTWGTSGSYEQYF. CDR3 in DNA: TGTGCCACCAGCACCTGGGGCACTAGCGGGTCCTACGAGCAGTACTTC.

The chain employs TRBV7-8 and TRBJ2-7, with D tentatively TRBD1 (6 bases). Germline CDR1 is SGHVS and CDR2 is FQNEAQ. The CDR3 consists of 14 residues. With 1 base removed from V and 1 base from J, the gap between germline ends came to 8 bases. The CDR3 reads CASSLGQASYEQYF. CDR3 DNA: TGTGCCAGCAGCTTAGGACAGGCTTCCTACGAGCAGTACTTC.

V and J are TRBV2 and TRBJ1-4; D is unresolved. Per the germline V gene, CDR1 is SNHLY and CDR2 is FYNNEI. The V end was cut by 3 bases, the J end by 6 bases, with 5 bases between. The CDR3 length is 12 residues. This chain's CDR3 is CASSERDEKLFF. The CDR3 DNA reads TGTGCCAGCAGTGAGCGGGATGAAAAACTGTTTTTT. Drawing the rest from reference TRBV2 and TRBJ1-4, the complete variable domain is EPEVTQTPSHQVTQMGQEVILRCVPISNHLYFYWYRQILGQKVEFLVSFYNNEISEKSEIFDDQFSVERPDGSNFTLKIRSTKLEDSAMYFCASSERDEKLFFGSGTQLSVL.

This clone was counted at least ten times. The V call is TRBV29-1, the J call TRBJ2-7; the D gene is possibly TRBD2 (5 bases). In germline, CDR1 is SQVTM, CDR2 ANQGSEA. Deletions cut 3 bases from V and 7 bases from J, with 13 bases between. This CDR3 spans 12 amino acids. CDR3 nucleotide sequence: TGCAGCGTTGATGTTAGCGAAGGAGAGCAGTACTTC. It is translated as CSVDVSEGEQYF.

The J gene is TRBJ1-5, the V gene TRBV4-1, with a tentative D call TRBD1 (5 bases). The germline V gene has CDR1 MGHRA and CDR2 YSYEKL. The CDR3 is 15 amino acids. Trimming stripped 0 bases from V and 5 bases from J, with 11 bases between. The CDR3 DNA reads as TGCGCCAGCAGCCAAGAGGGGGGAGGGGATCAGCCCCAGCATTTT. Residues: CASSQEGGGDQPQHF.

The V and J genes are TRBV28 and TRBJ2-1, with D maybe TRBD1 (6 bases). CDR3 size: 17 residues. CDR1 is MDHEN and CDR2 is SYDVKM in the germline V gene. Trimming cost V 2 bases and J 2 bases, with 16 bases left between them. This chain's CDR3 is CASSLGLTQGPYNEQFF. The CDR3 nucleotides read TGTGCCAGCAGTTTAGGTTTAACACAGGGACCCTACAATGAGCAGTTCTTC.

This chain uses TRBV28 with TRBJ1-4; 7 bases are shared with TRBD1. The CDR3 consists of 15 residues. Germline loops: CDR1 MDHEN, CDR2 SYDVKM. J lost 10 bases, V lost 3 bases, and 11 bases had no gene match. The CDR3 here is CASSFQTGLGVKLFF. The CDR3 DNA is TGTGCCAGCAGTTTCCAGACAGGGCTGGGTGTAAAACTGTTTTTT.

The chain uses TRBV7-8 and TRBJ2-7; D perhaps matches TRBD2 (7 bases). The V end was cut by 5 bases, the J end by 1 base, with 12 bases between. Germline V gene sequence: CDR1 SGHVS, CDR2 FQNEAQ. The CDR3 contains 14 residues. For the CDR3, the DNA is TGTGCCAGCAGCCCTAGGGGGGGTTCCTACGAGCAGTACTTC. Encoded protein: CASSPRGGSYEQYF. The full variable domain, with the rest looked up from reference TRBV7-8 and TRBJ2-7, is GAGVSQSPRYKVAKRGQDVALRCDPISGHVSLFWYQQALGQGPEFLTYFQNEAQLDKSGLPSDRFFAERPEGSVSTLKIQRTQQEDSAVYLCASSPRGGSYEQYFGPGTRLTVT.

This clone has just a few counts. The chain joins TRBV28 to TRBJ1-5, with D unclear. Germline values: CDR1 MDHEN, CDR2 SYDVKM. This CDR3 has 14 amino acids. Trimming took 6 bases from V and 4 from J, leaving 13 bases between them. Written as DNA, the CDR3 is TGTGCCAGCAGACCCCGGGAAACGAATCAGCCCCAGCATTTT. This gives the protein CASRPRETNQPQHF. The complete variable domain, with remaining parts taken from reference TRBV28 and TRBJ1-5, reads DVKVTQSSRYLVKRTGEKVFLECVQDMDHENMFWYRQDPGLGLRLIYFSYDVKMKEKGDIPEGYSVSREKKERFSLILESASTNQTSMYLCASRPRETNQPQHFGDGTRLSIL.

This clone was detected only a few times. This chain joins TRBV19 and TRBJ2-1; no clear D gene. Trimming stripped 3 bases from V and 0 bases from J, with 9 bases between. The germline gives CDR1 LNHDA, CDR2 SQIVND (reference sequence). The CDR3 is 15 amino acids. The CDR3 is CASSIQRSSYNEQFF. As DNA, the CDR3 is TGTGCCAGTAGTATTCAGCGAAGCTCCTACAATGAGCAGTTCTTC. Looking up the rest from reference TRBV19 and TRBJ2-1 gives the full variable domain: DGGITQSPKYLFRKEGQNVTLSCEQNLNHDAMYWYRQDPGQGLRLIYYSQIVNDFQKGDIAEGYSVSREKKESFPLTVTSAQKNPTAFYLCASSIQRSSYNEQFFGPGTRLTVL.

The chain is built from TRBV7-6 and TRBJ2-7, with 7 positions matching TRBD2. The CDR3 is 15 residues long. Germline trimming cut 5 bases from V and 3 bases from J; bases unmatched to any gene: 10. Germline CDR1 SGHVS, CDR2 FNYEAQ. For the CDR3, the DNA is TGTGCCAGCAGCAATCCGGGACTAACTCACTACGAGCAGTACTTC. It yields the protein CASSNPGLTHYEQYF. The complete variable domain, with remaining parts taken from reference TRBV7-6 and TRBJ2-7, reads GAGVSQSPRYKVTKRGQDVALRCDPISGHVSLYWYRQALGQGPEFLTYFNYEAQQDKSGLPNDRFSAERPEGSISTLTIQRTEQRDSAMYRCASSNPGLTHYEQYFGPGTRLTVT.

V is TRBV6-5 and J is TRBJ2-7; TRBD2 might be the D (6 bases). Germline V lookup: CDR1 MNHEY, CDR2 SVGAGI. The CDR3 consists of 13 residues. The V end lost 5 bases, the J end lost 0 bases, and 8 bases lay between the germline ends. CDR3 sequence: CASSLGLSYEQYF. For the CDR3, the DNA is TGTGCCAGCAGTCTGGGACTCTCCTACGAGCAGTACTTC.

This clone was detected a few times. This chain links TRBV2 with TRBJ2-7; no firm D call. The length of the CDR3 is 12 residues. Per germline, CDR1 SNHLY and CDR2 FYNNEI. Trimming took off 7 bases at V and 7 bases at J, with 14 bases between the two ends. CDR3 DNA sequence: TGTGCCAGCACCAGATCAGGCTGGGAGCAGTACTTC. Translating it yields CASTRSGWEQYF. The variable domain in full, completed from reference TRBV2 and TRBJ2-7, reads EPEVTQTPSHQVTQMGQEVILRCVPISNHLYFYWYRQILGQKVEFLVSFYNNEISEKSEIFDDQFSVERPDGSNFTLKIRSTKLEDSAMYFCASTRSGWEQYFGPGTRLTVT.

This clone was counted only a few times. The chain is built from TRBV28 and TRBJ2-3; no clear D gene. V was cut by 3 bases and J by 6 bases, with 4 bases left in between. CDR3 length: 11 residues. Germline V lookup: CDR1 MDHEN, CDR2 SYDVKM. The CDR3 DNA sequence: TGTGCCAGCAGTTTTCTGGATACGCAGTATTTT. Translated, it gives CASSFLDTQYF.

V usage is TRBV19 and J usage is TRBJ2-7, with D hard to call. There are 13 residues in the CDR3. Germline CDR1 reads LNHDA; CDR2 reads SQIVND (reference sequence). Trimming took 3 bases from V and 5 from J, leaving 11 bases between them. The CDR3 region is CASSISLADEQYF. The CDR3 DNA follows: TGTGCCAGTAGTATTTCACTTGCGGACGAGCAGTACTTC.

The chain has TRBV4-1 and TRBJ2-1; TRBD2 matches at 7 bases. This CDR3 spans 16 amino acids. In germline, CDR1 is MGHRA, CDR2 YSYEKL. J lost 9 bases, V lost 2 bases, and 13 bases had no gene match. Here the CDR3 DNA reads TGCGCCAGCAGCCAAACAAGGACTAGAGGGCCGAGTGAGCAGTTCTTC. Translated, it gives CASSQTRTRGPSEQFF.

This chain uses TRBV7-2 with TRBJ2-5; perhaps TRBD2 as D (5 bases). Germline assignment: CDR1 SGHTA and CDR2 FQGNSA. V lost 1 base and J lost 4, with 13 bases in between. The CDR3 totals 15 residues. CDR3 sequence: CASSLGVGEVETQYF. CDR3 sequence (DNA): TGTGCCAGCAGCTTAGGTGTGGGAGAGGTAGAGACCCAGTACTTC.

The chain combines TRBV23-1 with TRBJ1-2; possible D gene TRBD1, 5 bases. TRBV23-1 is known as an ORF, though its function is uncertain. V was clipped by 6 bases and J by 5 bases, with 13 bases between them. The CDR3 loop spans 13 amino acids. The CDR3 is CASSLQGRYGYTF. For the CDR3, the DNA is TGCGCCAGCAGCCTGCAGGGTAGGTATGGCTACACCTTC.

This clone was counted a few times. The chain couples TRBV7-6 to TRBJ2-5; possible D gene TRBD2, 7 bases. The CDR3 totals 13 residues. In germline, CDR1 is SGHVS, CDR2 FNYEAQ. V was clipped by 4 bases and J by 4 bases, with 10 bases between them. The CDR3 DNA sequence: TGTGCCAGCAGCTCCGCGGGGGCAGAGACCCAGTACTTC. It is translated as CASSSAGAETQYF. Looking up the rest from reference TRBV7-6 and TRBJ2-5 gives the full variable domain: GAGVSQSPRYKVTKRGQDVALRCDPISGHVSLYWYRQALGQGPEFLTYFNYEAQQDKSGLPNDRFSAERPEGSISTLTIQRTEQRDSAMYRCASSSAGAETQYFGPGTRLLVL.

The genes are TRBV6-5 and TRBJ1-1, with 10 nucleotides matching TRBD1. Germline V gene lookup returns CDR1 MNHEY and CDR2 SVGAGI. CDR3 length: 15 amino acids. Unmatched junction bases numbered 7, after V lost 4 bases and J lost 5 bases. In DNA form, the CDR3 reads TGTGCCAGCAGTTGGACCGGGACAGGGGTTACTGAAGCTTTCTTT. Its translation: CASSWTGTGVTEAFF.

This chain connects TRBV2 to TRBJ2-7; D is perhaps TRBD1 (5 bases). This CDR3 is 12 amino acids long. Looked up from germline, CDR1 is SNHLY and CDR2 is FYNNEI. V lost 7 bases, J lost 5 bases, and 12 bases lay in between. The CDR3 nucleotides read TGTGCCAGCAATTTGGACACCCACGAGCAGTACTTC. Amino acid sequence: CASNLDTHEQYF.

The V and J genes are TRBV7-2 and TRBJ2-3, with unresolved D. From germline, CDR1 is SGHTA and CDR2 FQGNSA. This CDR3 is built from 12 residues. The V end lost 2 bases, the J end lost 7 bases, and 7 bases lay between the germline ends. CDR3 sequence (DNA): TGTGCCAGCAGCTTAATCCCTTATACGCAGTATTTT. Translating gives CASSLIPYTQYF.